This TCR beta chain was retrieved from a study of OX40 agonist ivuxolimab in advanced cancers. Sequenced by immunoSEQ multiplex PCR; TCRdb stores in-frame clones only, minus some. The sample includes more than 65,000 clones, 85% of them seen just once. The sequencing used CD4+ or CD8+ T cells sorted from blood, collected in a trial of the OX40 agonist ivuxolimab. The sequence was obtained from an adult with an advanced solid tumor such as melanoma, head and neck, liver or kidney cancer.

In DNA, the CDR3 is TGTGCCAGTAGCCCCCGGCCAGCCCTGAACACCGGGGAGCTGTTTTTT. It translates to CASSPRPALNTGELFF. The chain uses TRBV19 and TRBJ2-2; D is ambiguous. CDR1 and CDR2 (germline): LNHDA, SQIVND (reference sequence). The length of the CDR3 is 16 residues. V was trimmed by 6 bases and J by 1 base, leaving 15 bases between them.